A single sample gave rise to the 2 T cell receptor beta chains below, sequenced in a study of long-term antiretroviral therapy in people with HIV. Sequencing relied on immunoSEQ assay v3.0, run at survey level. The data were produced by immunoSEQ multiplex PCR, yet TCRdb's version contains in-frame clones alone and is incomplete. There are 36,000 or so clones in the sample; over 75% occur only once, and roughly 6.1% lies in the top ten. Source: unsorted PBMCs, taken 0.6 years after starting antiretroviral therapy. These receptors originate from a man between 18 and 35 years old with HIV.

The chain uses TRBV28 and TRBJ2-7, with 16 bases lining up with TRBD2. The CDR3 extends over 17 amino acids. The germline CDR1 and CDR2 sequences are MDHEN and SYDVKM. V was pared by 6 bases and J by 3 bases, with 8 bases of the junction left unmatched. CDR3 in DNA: TGTGCCAGCAGCTCCGGGACTAGCGGGAGGGCATTCTACGAGCAGTACTTC. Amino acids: CASSSGTSGRAFYEQYF.

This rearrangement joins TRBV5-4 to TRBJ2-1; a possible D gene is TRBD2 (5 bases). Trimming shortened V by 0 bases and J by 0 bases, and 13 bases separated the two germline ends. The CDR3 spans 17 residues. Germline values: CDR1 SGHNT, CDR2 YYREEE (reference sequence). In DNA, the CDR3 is TGTGCCAGCAGCTTGGGGGGAGTACGGAGCTCCTACAATGAGCAGTTCTTC. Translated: CASSLGGVRSSYNEQFF.